This is a list of T cell receptor beta chains from one sample in a study of early T cells in non-severe SARS-CoV-2 infection. TCRdb called the 5' RACE reads again in MiXCR, with one record for every CDR3 protein. The profile shows tens of thousands of distinct CDR3 sequences, approximately 11% of them singletons. Specimen: whole blood. These receptors originate from an adult who was a healthcare worker with PCR-confirmed SARS-CoV-2 infection or an uninfected control (not recorded which). CDR3s include the opening cysteine and the closing phenylalanine or tryptophan. The D gene is left open where the match is weak. Clone size appears in some rows only: once, few, many, or a class for an expanded clone.

j_call: TRBJ1-1; v_call: TRBV7-2; clone_size: many; d_call: NA; cdr3_aa: CASRPAGTEAFF; cdr3_nt: TGTGCCAGCCGGCCAGCGGGAACTGAAGCTTTCTTT
j_call: TRBJ2-6; v_call: TRBV28; clone_size: NA; d_call: NA; cdr3_aa: CASGAGEAGANVLTF; cdr3_nt: TGTGCCAGCGGTGCTGGGGAGGCTGGGGCCAACGTCCTGACTTTC
j_call: TRBJ2-5; v_call: TRBV20-1; clone_size: NA; d_call: TRBD2; cdr3_aa: CSARDAGGSYETQYF; cdr3_nt: TGCAGTGCTAGAGATGCGGGAGGGAGTTATGAGACCCAGTACTTC
j_call: TRBJ2-5; v_call: TRBV5-4; clone_size: NA; d_call: TRBD2; cdr3_aa: CASSSTSGEETQYF; cdr3_nt: TGTGCCAGCAGCTCGACTAGCGGGGAAGAGACCCAGTACTTC
j_call: TRBJ2-7; v_call: TRBV6-2/TRBV6-3; clone_size: few; d_call: NA; cdr3_aa: CASTNSRAEQYF; cdr3_nt: TGTGCCAGCACCAACAGTCGGGCCGAGCAGTACTTC
j_call: TRBJ1-2; v_call: TRBV5-1; clone_size: few; d_call: TRBD1; cdr3_aa: CASSLGPGQFYGYTF; cdr3_nt: TGCGCCAGCAGCTTGGGGCCGGGACAGTTCTATGGCTACACCTTC
j_call: TRBJ2-7; v_call: TRBV20-1; clone_size: NA; d_call: TRBD2; cdr3_aa: CSARDWRTSGRPTYEQYF; cdr3_nt: TGCAGTGCTAGAGATTGGAGGACTAGCGGGAGGCCTACCTACGAGCAGTACTTC
j_call: TRBJ2-3; v_call: TRBV20-1; clone_size: few; d_call: NA; cdr3_aa: CSAARSGTLDTQYF; cdr3_nt: TGCAGTGCTGCAAGATCCGGGACACTAGATACGCAGTATTTT
j_call: TRBJ2-1; v_call: TRBV3-1; clone_size: many; d_call: NA; cdr3_aa: CASSQESHWSSYNEQFF; cdr3_nt: TGTGCCAGCAGCCAAGAGAGTCACTGGAGCTCCTACAATGAGCAGTTCTTC
j_call: TRBJ1-2; v_call: TRBV14; clone_size: few; d_call: NA; cdr3_aa: CASSQASGGFGYTF; cdr3_nt: TGTGCCAGCAGCCAAGCTTCGGGCGGTTTTGGCTACACCTTC
j_call: TRBJ2-3; v_call: TRBV5-1; clone_size: few; d_call: TRBD2; cdr3_aa: CASSSPSGRALSTQYF; cdr3_nt: TGCGCCAGCAGCTCCCCCAGCGGGAGGGCCCTTAGTACGCAGTATTTT
j_call: TRBJ1-1; v_call: TRBV29-1; clone_size: many; d_call: NA; cdr3_aa: CSVEDRADEAFF; cdr3_nt: TGCAGCGTTGAAGATAGGGCGGATGAAGCTTTCTTT
j_call: TRBJ2-7; v_call: TRBV4-1; clone_size: few; d_call: TRBD2; cdr3_aa: CASSLGTSGPYEQYF; cdr3_nt: TGCGCCAGCAGCCTCGGGACTAGCGGCCCCTACGAGCAGTACTTC
j_call: TRBJ2-7; v_call: TRBV7-9; clone_size: NA; d_call: NA; cdr3_aa: CASSLLGADYEQYF; cdr3_nt: TGTGCCAGCAGCCTTCTAGGAGCTGACTACGAGCAGTACTTC
j_call: TRBJ1-2; v_call: TRBV9; clone_size: NA; d_call: NA; cdr3_aa: CASSVGERTRGTF; cdr3_nt: TGTGCCAGCAGCGTAGGGGAGAGGACTCGTGGGACCTTC
j_call: TRBJ2-1; v_call: TRBV15; clone_size: few; d_call: NA; cdr3_aa: CATSRVVYGNHEQFF; cdr3_nt: TGTGCCACCAGCAGAGTTGTCTACGGGAACCATGAGCAGTTCTTC